Below, 21 T cell receptor beta chains from the same sample are listed, as sequenced in a study of identical twins (dated by TCRdb to the mid-2010s). The library was made by 5' RACE. TCRdb records Illumina HiSeq 2000 as the sequencer. TCRdb redid the processing of the public reads, applying fastp at Q25 and MiXCR, and retained in-frame beta chains. Here each entry gathers all rows of one CDR3 protein and keeps the most common genes and DNA. This sample gives some 250,000 distinct CDR3 sequences in total; approximately 5.9% of them show up just once. Roughly 15% of the sample lies in the top ten. These data were also reused for a study on T cells expressing NK-cell markers.

What was sequenced was CD8+ T cells sorted from blood. All receptors derive from a woman younger than 30 in good health.

This clonotype was counted at least ten times. The rearrangement links TRBV12-3 or TRBV12-4 to TRBJ2-1; D is ambiguous. The CDR3 consists of 13 residues. Trimming took off 3 bases at V and 7 bases at J, with 10 bases between the two ends. DNA for the CDR3: TGTGCCAGCAGTTTTTCCCCCGCAAATGAGCAGTTCTTC. It is translated as CASSFSPANEQFF.

The chain is built from TRBV5-1 and TRBJ2-1; the match to TRBD2 covers 9 bases. The CDR3 has 15 amino acids. The V and J ends lost 4 bases and 4 bases, in that order; junction bases with no gene match: 6. Germline CDR1 reads SGHRS; CDR2 reads YFSETQ. DNA of the CDR3: TGCGCCAGCAGCCCCGGGACTAGCCGATACAATGAGCAGTTCTTC. Protein product: CASSPGTSRYNEQFF.

The chain is built from TRBV6-1 and TRBJ2-7; perhaps TRBD2 as D (5 bases). The germline CDR1 and CDR2 sequences are MNHNS and SASEGT. The ends were cut back, 8 bases at V and 0 bases at J, with 14 bases in the middle. This CDR3 spans 14 amino acids. This CDR3 reads CASLSGRNSYEQYF. The CDR3 coding sequence is TGTGCCAGCCTAAGCGGACGCAACTCCTACGAGCAGTACTTC.

The table lists this clonotype with many counts. The genes are TRBV25-1 and TRBJ1-4; possible D gene TRBD1, 6 bases. In germline, CDR1 is MGHDK, CDR2 SYGVNS. The CDR3 is made up of 14 amino acids. The ends were cut back, 1 base at V and 5 bases at J, with 8 bases in the middle. CDR3 region: CASSELGTNEKLFF. In DNA, the CDR3 is TGTGCCAGCAGTGAATTGGGGACAAATGAAAAACTGTTTTTT.

The table lists this clonotype with many counts. J is TRBJ2-7 and V is TRBV27; 10 positions agree with TRBD1. The CDR3 has 14 amino acids. J lost 3 bases, V lost 10 bases, and 9 bases had no gene match. Germline V gene sequence: CDR1 MNHEY, CDR2 SMNVEV (reference sequence). CDR3 sequence: CATRPRTGGYEQYF. Here the CDR3 DNA reads TGTGCCACCCGGCCGAGGACAGGGGGCTACGAGCAGTACTTC.

The V gene is TRBV9, the J gene TRBJ1-1; unclear D gene. Germline loops: CDR1 SGDLS, CDR2 YYNGEE. The CDR3 has 12 amino acids. V shed 3 bases and J shed 4 bases, with 7 bases lying between them. CDR3 in amino acids: CASSARGTEAFF. The CDR3 DNA is TGTGCCAGCAGCGCCAGAGGCACTGAAGCTTTCTTT.

This chain uses TRBV9 with TRBJ2-1, with D possibly matching TRBD2 (6 bases). Between the trimmed V and J ends, which lost 4 bases and 10 bases, there was a span of 18 bases. Germline lookup yields CDR1 SGDLS and CDR2 YYNGEE. The CDR3 runs 14 residues. CDR3 DNA: TGTGCCAGCAGCTCTCATGGGACTCCACGGGAGCAGTTCTTC. Protein product: CASSSHGTPREQFF.

This clonotype was observed a few times. The V call is TRBV9, the J call TRBJ2-5; 10 nucleotides agree with TRBD2. CDR3 length: 15 residues. The J segment lost 5 bases and the V segment lost 0 bases, leaving 4 bases of the junction unmatched. Germline-derived CDR1 and CDR2 are SGDLS and YYNGEE. The CDR3 loop is CASSVGQRGGETQYF. CDR3 bases: TGTGCCAGCAGCGTAGGCCAGCGGGGGGGGGAGACCCAGTACTTC.

This clonotype was detected only a few times. CDR3 bases: TGTGCCAGCAGCTTACAGGATAGCTCCTACAATGAGCAGTTCTTC. Amino acid sequence: CASSLQDSSYNEQFF. This chain links TRBV7-8 with TRBJ2-1; the D is unclear. Germline CDR1 reads SGHVS; CDR2 reads FQNEAQ. The CDR3 spans 15 residues. Between the trimmed V and J ends, which lost 2 bases and 0 bases, there was a span of 8 bases.

The V and J genes are TRBV3-1 and TRBJ2-5, with a weak D call TRBD2 (7 bases). Per the germline V gene, CDR1 is LGHDT and CDR2 is YNNKEL (reference sequence). This CDR3 comprises 16 residues. Trimming shortened V by 0 bases and J by 5 bases, and 16 bases separated the two germline ends. CDR3 coding DNA: TGTGCCAGCAGCCAAGAGGGTGGGGGGGCATGGGAGACCCAGTACTTC. Translation gives CASSQEGGGAWETQYF.

This clonotype was seen only a few times. The chain links TRBV4-1 to TRBJ1-5; D unresolved. Germline V lookup: CDR1 MGHRA, CDR2 YSYEKL. V was shortened by 8 bases and J by 2 bases, with 13 bases between the two germline ends. The CDR3 sequence is 14 residues long. The CDR3: CASGEGLGNQPQHF. The CDR3 nucleotides are TGCGCCAGCGGGGAAGGGCTAGGCAATCAGCCCCAGCATTTT.

At least ten counts were recorded for this clonotype. The genes are TRBV7-9 and TRBJ2-1, with D uncertain. Germline CDR1 is SEHNR and CDR2 is FQNEAQ (reference sequence). This CDR3 has 12 amino acids. V was pared by 5 bases and J by 3 bases, with 5 bases between. The CDR3 nucleotides are TGTGCCAGCAGCCTTAGCTACAATGAGCAGTTCTTC. Its protein is CASSLSYNEQFF.

This clonotype was found a few times. The V and J genes are TRBV7-9 and TRBJ2-7; tentatively, D is TRBD1 (6 bases). The CDR3 sequence is 14 residues long. The V and J ends lost 5 bases and 2 bases respectively, with 13 bases between them. Germline V gene data show CDR1 as SEHNR and CDR2 as FQNEAQ (reference sequence). CDR3 sequence: CASSHDRQAYEQYF. The CDR3 DNA reads as TGTGCCAGCAGCCACGACCGACAGGCCTACGAGCAGTACTTC.

This clonotype was counted only a few times. The chain uses TRBV7-9 and TRBJ1-2, with a tentative D call TRBD1 (6 bases). Germline assignment: CDR1 SEHNR and CDR2 FQNEAQ (reference sequence). Between the trimmed V and J ends, which lost 0 bases and 6 bases, there was a span of 14 bases. This CDR3 has 15 residues. CDR3 sequence (DNA): TGTGCCAGCAGCTTAGCCGGGGGCGAGGAAGATGGCTACACCTTC. It encodes CASSLAGGEEDGYTF.

The chain is built from TRBV28 and TRBJ1-2; D is uncertain. From germline, CDR1 is MDHEN and CDR2 SYDVKM. CDR3 length: 15 amino acids. Between the trimmed V and J ends, which lost 6 bases and 8 bases, there was a span of 22 bases. The CDR3 protein is CASRRLREGAEGYTF. The CDR3 nucleotides are TGTGCCAGCAGAAGGTTAAGGGAGGGCGCGGAAGGCTACACCTTC.

The J gene is TRBJ2-7, the V gene TRBV3-1, with a tentative D call TRBD1 (6 bases). This CDR3 has 19 amino acids. Germline CDR1 is LGHDT and CDR2 is YNNKEL (reference sequence). Trimming took off 11 bases at V and 6 bases at J, with 38 bases between the two ends. DNA for the CDR3: TGTGCCTCCAGCCCGATGCCGAATTACATAGACAGGAGCGGCTTCGAGCAGTACTTC. Translation gives CASSPMPNYIDRSGFEQYF.

In this sample, this clonotype turned up many times. The DNA of the CDR3 is TGCGCCAGCAGCCAAGGACCGGTTTACGAGCAGTACTTC. This sequence encodes CASSQGPVYEQYF. V is TRBV4-3 and J is TRBJ2-7; no firm D call. CDR1 and CDR2 (germline): LGHNA, YSLEER. CDR3 length equals 13 residues. With 1 base removed from V and 4 bases from J, the gap between germline ends came to 8 bases.

This clonotype was seen more than once but under ten times. CDR3 nucleotides: TGTGCCAGCAGGCTGACTAGGGGGGGGGAGCTGTTTTTT. This sequence encodes CASRLTRGGELFF. The chain carries TRBV27 and TRBJ2-2; tentatively, D is TRBD1 or TRBD2 (6 bases each). Trimming left V 6 bases short and J 8 bases short, with 13 bases between. The CDR3 totals 13 residues. The germline gives CDR1 MNHEY, CDR2 SMNVEV (reference sequence).

The rearrangement joins TRBV7-9 to TRBJ2-5; D is unresolved. CDR3 length: 11 residues. V lost 10 bases and J 5 bases, leaving 11 bases between the germline ends. Per germline, CDR1 SEHNR and CDR2 FQNEAQ (reference sequence). The CDR3 is CAMARLETQYF. For the CDR3, the DNA is TGTGCCATGGCCCGATTGGAGACCCAGTACTTC.

This clonotype appeared a few times. V and J are TRBV7-3 and TRBJ2-3, with D hard to call. The CDR3 length is 15 residues. Looked up from germline, CDR1 is SGHTA and CDR2 is FQGTGA. The germline V and J ends were trimmed by 2 bases and 0 bases, with 9 bases remaining between them. The CDR3 region is CASSLVGVSTDTQYF. The CDR3 DNA reads TGTGCCAGCAGCTTAGTAGGAGTTAGCACAGATACGCAGTATTTT.

This clonotype came up a few times. The J gene is TRBJ2-1, the V gene TRBV6-5, with D hard to call. Germline V gives CDR1 MNHEY, CDR2 SVGAGI. CDR3 size: 16 residues. The V gene lost 0 bases and the J gene lost 0 bases, with 9 bases spanning the gap. CDR3 sequence: CASSYSALSSYNEQFF. CDR3 coding DNA: TGTGCCAGCAGTTACTCGGCCCTAAGCTCCTACAATGAGCAGTTCTTC.